The rows below give T cell receptor beta chains drawn from one sample of a study of CD8 T cells in ankylosing spondylitis. TCRdb used MiXCR to reprocess the 5' RACE reads, holding one entry per CDR3 protein. This sample has 300,000 to 400,000 distinct CDR3 sequences, with 20% to 25% found just once. Source material: blood, either unsorted or a sorted T cell fraction (not recorded which). These receptors came from a male donor with ankylosing spondylitis or in good health (not recorded which). Both conserved end residues are part of each CDR3. The D gene is left open where the match is weak. Rows give clone size only sometimes, using once, few, many, or a class for an expanded clone.

TRBJ2-1 | TRBV2 | NA | NA | CASRPGWDEQFF | TGTGCCAGCAGACCAGGGTGGGATGAGCAGTTCTTC
TRBJ2-1 | TRBV20-1 | NA | few | CSARGDLSSYNEQFF | TGCAGTGCTAGAGGAGACCTTAGCTCCTACAATGAGCAGTTCTTC
TRBJ2-7 | TRBV28 | TRBD2 | NA | CASSPTLAGSNYEQYF | TGTGCCAGCAGCCCGACACTAGCGGGGTCTAACTACGAGCAGTACTTC
TRBJ2-2 | TRBV29-1 | NA | few | CSVERRDQTGELFF | TGCAGCGTTGAACGCCGGGATCAAACCGGGGAGCTGTTTTTT
TRBJ2-5 | TRBV7-8 | NA | NA | CASSLAAQWETQYF | TGTGCCAGCAGCTTAGCGGCCCAATGGGAGACCCAGTACTTC
TRBJ2-7 | TRBV4-1 | TRBD2 | once | CASSQALYAGEGEQYF | TGCGCCAGCAGCCAAGCATTGTACGCGGGAGAGGGCGAGCAGTACTTC
TRBJ2-7 | TRBV10-3 | TRBD2 | NA | CAIRRDSGDYEQYF | TGTGCCATCAGGCGGGATAGCGGGGACTACGAGCAGTACTTC
TRBJ2-5 | TRBV29-1 | TRBD2 | NA | CSVGTIQGTQYF | TGCAGCGTCGGGACTATTCAGGGAACCCAGTACTTC
TRBJ2-3 | TRBV4-1 | TRBD1 | NA | CASSQPGTGATDTQYF | TGCGCCAGCAGCCAACCCGGGACAGGGGCCACAGATACGCAGTATTTT
TRBJ2-5 | TRBV7-8 | NA | NA | CASSGVRRSQETQYF | TGTGCCAGCAGCGGAGTTCGACGTAGCCAAGAGACCCAGTACTTC
TRBJ1-4 | TRBV6-5 | TRBD1 | many | CASSYSGTGKNEKLFF | TGTGCCAGCAGTTACTCGGGGACAGGGAAGAATGAAAAACTGTTTTTT
TRBJ2-3 | TRBV30 | TRBD2 | NA | CAWSVAGRERYF | TGTGCCTGGAGTGTTGCGGGGCGGGAGCGGTATTTT
TRBJ1-1 | TRBV20-1 | NA | few | CSASQGITEAFF | TGCAGTGCTAGTCAGGGGATCACTGAAGCTTTCTTT
TRBJ2-1 | TRBV29-1 | TRBD2 | NA | CSVGASGIDNEQFF | TGCAGCGTTGGGGCTAGCGGGATCGACAATGAGCAGTTCTTC
TRBJ2-7 | TRBV6-1 | NA | NA | CASSERGEIDEQYF | TGTGCCAGCAGTGAGAGGGGAGAGATAGACGAGCAGTACTTC
TRBJ2-1 | TRBV9 | TRBD1 | NA | CASSFGTGANEQFF | TGTGCCAGCAGCTTCGGGACAGGGGCCAATGAGCAGTTCTTC
TRBJ2-2 | TRBV4-1 | TRBD2 | NA | CASSQIRLAGGTGELFF | TGCGCCAGCAGCCAGATACGACTAGCGGGGGGGACCGGGGAGCTGTTTTTT
TRBJ2-2 | TRBV5-4 | NA | NA | CASSLFWAAGELFF | TGTGCCAGCAGCTTGTTTTGGGCCGCCGGGGAGCTGTTTTTT